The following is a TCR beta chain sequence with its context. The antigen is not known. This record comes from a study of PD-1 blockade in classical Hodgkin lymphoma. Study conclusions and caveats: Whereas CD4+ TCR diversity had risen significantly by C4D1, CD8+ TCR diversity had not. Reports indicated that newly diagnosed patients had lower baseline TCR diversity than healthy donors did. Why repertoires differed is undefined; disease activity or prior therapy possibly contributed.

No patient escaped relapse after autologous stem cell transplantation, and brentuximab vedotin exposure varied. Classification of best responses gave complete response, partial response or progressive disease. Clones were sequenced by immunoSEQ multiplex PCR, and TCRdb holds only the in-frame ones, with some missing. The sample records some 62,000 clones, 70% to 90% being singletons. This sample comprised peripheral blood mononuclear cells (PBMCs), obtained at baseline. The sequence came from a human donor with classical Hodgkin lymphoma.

DNA for the CDR3: TGTGCCAGCTCACCGTTCTCAGACCCCTATGGCTACACCTTC. Encoded protein: CASSPFSDPYGYTF. V usage is TRBV18 and J usage is TRBJ1-2; D unclear. CDR1 and CDR2 (germline): KGHSH, LQKENI. Trimming took 3 bases from V and 4 from J, leaving 12 bases between them. CDR3 size: 14 residues.